One sample yielded the 5 T cell receptor beta chains listed below, sequenced in a study of blood T cell repertoires in COVID-19. Using immunoSEQ multiplex PCR, the repertoire was profiled, and TCRdb retains in-frame clones only, with some absent. The sample has 220,000 or so clones; more than 75% are singletons. Material for sequencing was peripheral blood. These receptors were obtained from a woman older than 75 with COVID-19, enrolled during active disease.

This rearrangement joins TRBV6-1 to TRBJ1-6; 7 bases agree with TRBD1. CDR1 is MNHNS and CDR2 is SASEGT in the germline V gene. The CDR3 spans 15 residues. With 2 bases clipped from V and 10 bases from J, the junction kept 8 bases outside the gene matches. CDR3 region: CASSESRGLDSPLHF. The CDR3 DNA reads TGTGCCAGCAGTGAATCGAGGGGGCTCGACTCACCCCTCCACTTT.

CDR3: CASSQAGQKFNSPLHF. As DNA, the CDR3 is TGTGCCAGCAGCCAAGCCGGACAGAAGTTTAATTCACCCCTCCACTTT. The chain uses TRBV3-1 (or the pseudogene TRBV3-2) and TRBJ1-6, with D perhaps matching TRBD1 (6 bases). From germline, CDR1 is LGHDT and CDR2 YNNKEL (reference sequence). Trimming took 1 base from V and 6 from J, leaving 13 bases between them. The length of the CDR3 is 16 residues.

Remarks on this clone: Germline is not matched at one junction end, which may reflect a read error. V usage is TRBV7-7 and J usage is TRBJ2-2; TRBD2 might be the D (5 bases). CDR1 and CDR2 (germline): SSHAT, FNYEAQ (reference sequence). The CDR3 runs to 14 residues. CDR3: CASSRAVNTGELFF. The CDR3 coding sequence is TGTGCTAGCAGCCGAGCGGTGAACACCGGGGAGCTGTTTTTT.

The chain links TRBV6-6 to TRBJ2-2, with D tentatively TRBD1 (5 bases). CDR1 is MNHNY, CDR2 SVGAGI, per germline (reference sequence). V lost 5 bases and J 6 bases, leaving 22 bases between the germline ends. The CDR3 extends over 17 amino acids. The CDR3: CASSPHQGRRGPGELFF. CDR3 in DNA: TGTGCCAGCAGTCCCCACCAGGGTAGGAGAGGTCCCGGGGAGCTGTTTTTT.

This rearrangement joins TRBV18 to TRBJ2-7; 10 bases fit TRBD1. Germline V gives CDR1 KGHSH, CDR2 LQKENI. The CDR3 totals 14 residues. J lost 5 bases, V lost 4 bases, and 5 bases had no gene match. Here the CDR3 reads CASSLSTGGDEQYF. The DNA for the CDR3 is TGTGCCAGCTCACTGTCGACAGGGGGCGACGAGCAGTACTTC.